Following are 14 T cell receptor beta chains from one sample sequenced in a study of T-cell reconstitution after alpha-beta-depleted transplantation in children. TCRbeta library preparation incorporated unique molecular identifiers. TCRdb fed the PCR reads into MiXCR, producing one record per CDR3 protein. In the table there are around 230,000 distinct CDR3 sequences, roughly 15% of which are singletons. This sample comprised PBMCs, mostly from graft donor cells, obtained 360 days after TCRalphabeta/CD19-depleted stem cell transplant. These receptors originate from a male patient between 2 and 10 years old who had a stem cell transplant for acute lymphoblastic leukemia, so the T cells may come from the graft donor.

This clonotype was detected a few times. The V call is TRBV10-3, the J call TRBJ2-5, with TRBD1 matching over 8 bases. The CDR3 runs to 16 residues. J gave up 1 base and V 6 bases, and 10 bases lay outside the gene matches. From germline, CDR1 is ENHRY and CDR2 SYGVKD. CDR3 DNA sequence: TGTGCCATCAGAGAGAGACCGGGACAGGCCCAAGAGACCCAGTACTTC. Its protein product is CAIRERPGQAQETQYF.

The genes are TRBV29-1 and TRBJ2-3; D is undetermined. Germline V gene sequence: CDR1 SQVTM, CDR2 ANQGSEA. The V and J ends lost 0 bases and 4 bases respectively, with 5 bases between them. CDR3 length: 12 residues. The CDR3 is CSVEEVADTQYF. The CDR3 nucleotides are TGCAGCGTTGAAGAAGTTGCAGATACGCAGTATTTT.

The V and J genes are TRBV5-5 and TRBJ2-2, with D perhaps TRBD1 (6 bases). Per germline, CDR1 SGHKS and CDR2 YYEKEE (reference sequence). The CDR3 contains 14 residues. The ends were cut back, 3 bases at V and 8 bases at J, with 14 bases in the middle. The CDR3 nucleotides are TGTGCCAGCAGCTCGGACAGCCCCATGGGGGAGCTGTTTTTT. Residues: CASSSDSPMGELFF.

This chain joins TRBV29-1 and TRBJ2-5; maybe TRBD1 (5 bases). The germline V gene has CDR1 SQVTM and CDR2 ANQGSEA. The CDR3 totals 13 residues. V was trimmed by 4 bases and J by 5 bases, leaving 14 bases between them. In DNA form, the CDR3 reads TGCAGCGTTGTGAATGGGGCTGGGGAGACCCAGTACTTC. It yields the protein CSVVNGAGETQYF.

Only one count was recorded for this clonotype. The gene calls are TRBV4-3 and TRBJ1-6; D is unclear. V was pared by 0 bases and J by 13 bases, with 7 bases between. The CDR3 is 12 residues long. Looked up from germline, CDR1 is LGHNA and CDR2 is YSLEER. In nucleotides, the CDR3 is TGCGCCAGCAGCCAAGAAGTAGGTCCCCTCCACTTT. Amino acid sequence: CASSQEVGPLHF.

The CDR3 DNA follows: TGTGCCACCGACGGGGGGGCATCGGGGGAGCTGTTTTTT. Translation gives CATDGGASGELFF. The gene calls are TRBV27 and TRBJ2-2; 8 bases line up with TRBD2. CDR1 MNHEY and CDR2 SMNVEV come from the germline V gene (reference sequence). The CDR3 is 13 residues long. V gave up 10 bases and J gave up 8 bases; unmatched junction bases: 9.

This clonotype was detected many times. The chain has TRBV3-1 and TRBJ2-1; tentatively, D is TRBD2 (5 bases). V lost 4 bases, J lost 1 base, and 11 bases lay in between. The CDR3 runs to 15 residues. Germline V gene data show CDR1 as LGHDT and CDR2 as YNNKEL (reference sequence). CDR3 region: CASSPPGSSYNEQFF. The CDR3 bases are TGTGCCAGCAGCCCCCCGGGGAGTTCCTACAATGAGCAGTTCTTC.

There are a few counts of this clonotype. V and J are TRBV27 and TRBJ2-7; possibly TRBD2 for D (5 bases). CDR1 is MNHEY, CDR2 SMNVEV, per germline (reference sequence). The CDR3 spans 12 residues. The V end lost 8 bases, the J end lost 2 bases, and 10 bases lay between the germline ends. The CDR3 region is CASRGAAYEQYF. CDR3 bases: TGTGCCAGCCGTGGAGCGGCCTACGAGCAGTACTTC.

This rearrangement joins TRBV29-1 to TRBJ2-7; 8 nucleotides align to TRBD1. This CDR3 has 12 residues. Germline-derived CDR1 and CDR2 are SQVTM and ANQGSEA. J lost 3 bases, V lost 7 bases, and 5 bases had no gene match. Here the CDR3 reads CSGRTGSYEQYF. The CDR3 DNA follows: TGCAGCGGAAGGACAGGGAGCTACGAGCAGTACTTC.

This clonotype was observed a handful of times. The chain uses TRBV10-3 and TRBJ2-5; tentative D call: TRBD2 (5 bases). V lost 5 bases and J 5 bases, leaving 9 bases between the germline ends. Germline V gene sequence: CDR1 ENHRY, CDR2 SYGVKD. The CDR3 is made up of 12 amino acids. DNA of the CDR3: TGTGCCATCAGTCCCGGGGAGGAGACCCAGTACTTC. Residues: CAISPGEETQYF.

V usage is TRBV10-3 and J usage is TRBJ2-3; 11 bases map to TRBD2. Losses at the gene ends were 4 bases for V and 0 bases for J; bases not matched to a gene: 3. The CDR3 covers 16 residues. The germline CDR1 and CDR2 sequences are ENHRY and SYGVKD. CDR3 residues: CAISATSGGSTDTQYF. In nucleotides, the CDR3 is TGTGCCATCAGTGCAACTAGCGGGGGAAGCACAGATACGCAGTATTTT.

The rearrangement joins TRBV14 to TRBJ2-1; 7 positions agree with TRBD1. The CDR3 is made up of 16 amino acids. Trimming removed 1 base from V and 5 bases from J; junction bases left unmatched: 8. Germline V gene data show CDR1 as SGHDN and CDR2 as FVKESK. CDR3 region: CASSQVGDRSNNEQFF. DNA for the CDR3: TGTGCCAGCAGCCAAGTGGGGGACAGATCCAACAATGAGCAGTTCTTC.

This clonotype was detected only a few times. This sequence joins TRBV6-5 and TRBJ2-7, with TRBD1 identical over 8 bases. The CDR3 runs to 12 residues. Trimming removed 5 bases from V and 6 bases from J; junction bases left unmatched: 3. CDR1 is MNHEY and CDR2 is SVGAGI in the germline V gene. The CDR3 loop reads CASSRQGSEQYF. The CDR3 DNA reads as TGTGCCAGCAGTCGACAGGGGAGCGAGCAGTACTTC.

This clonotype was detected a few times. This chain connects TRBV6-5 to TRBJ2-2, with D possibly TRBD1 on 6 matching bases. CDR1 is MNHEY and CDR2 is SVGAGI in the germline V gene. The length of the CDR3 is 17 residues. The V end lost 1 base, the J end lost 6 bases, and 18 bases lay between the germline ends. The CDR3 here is CASSYYADRRESGELFF. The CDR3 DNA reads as TGTGCCAGCAGTTACTACGCGGACAGAAGGGAATCCGGGGAGCTGTTTTTT.